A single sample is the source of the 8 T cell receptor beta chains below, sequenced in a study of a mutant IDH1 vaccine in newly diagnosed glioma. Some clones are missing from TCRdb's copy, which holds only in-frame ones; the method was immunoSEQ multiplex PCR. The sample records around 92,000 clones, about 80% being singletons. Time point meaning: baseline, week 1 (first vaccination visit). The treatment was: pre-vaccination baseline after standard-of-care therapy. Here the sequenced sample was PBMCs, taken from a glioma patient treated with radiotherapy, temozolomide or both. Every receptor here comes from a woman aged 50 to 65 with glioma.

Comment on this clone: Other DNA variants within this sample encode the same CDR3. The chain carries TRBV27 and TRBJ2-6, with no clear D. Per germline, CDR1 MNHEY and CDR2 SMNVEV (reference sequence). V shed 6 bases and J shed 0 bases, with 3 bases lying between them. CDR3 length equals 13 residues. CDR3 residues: CASSLSGANVLTF. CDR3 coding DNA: TGTGCCAGCAGCCTCTCTGGGGCCAACGTCCTGACTTTC. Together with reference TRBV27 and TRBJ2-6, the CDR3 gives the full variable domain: EAQVTQNPRYLITVTGKKLTVTCSQNMNHEYMSWYRQDPGLGLRQIYYSMNVEVTDKGDVPEGYKVSRKEKRNFPLILESPSPNQTSLYFCASSLSGANVLTFGAGSRLTVL.

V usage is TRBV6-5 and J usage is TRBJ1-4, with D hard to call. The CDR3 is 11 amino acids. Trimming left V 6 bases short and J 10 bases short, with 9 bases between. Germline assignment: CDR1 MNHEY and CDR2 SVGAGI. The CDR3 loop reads CASRGFGKLFF. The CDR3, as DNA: TGTGCCAGCAGGGGCTTTGGAAAACTGTTTTTT.

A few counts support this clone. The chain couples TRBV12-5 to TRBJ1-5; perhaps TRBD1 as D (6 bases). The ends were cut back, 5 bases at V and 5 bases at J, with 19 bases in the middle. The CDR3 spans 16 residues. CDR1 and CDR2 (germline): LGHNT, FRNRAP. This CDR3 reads CASGLWTAKGDQPQHF. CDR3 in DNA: TGTGCTAGTGGTCTATGGACAGCGAAGGGTGATCAGCCCCAGCATTTT.

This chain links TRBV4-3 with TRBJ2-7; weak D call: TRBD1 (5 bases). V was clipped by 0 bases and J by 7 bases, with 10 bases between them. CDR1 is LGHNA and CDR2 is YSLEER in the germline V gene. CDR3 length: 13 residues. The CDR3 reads CASSQDAGLEQYF. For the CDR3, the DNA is TGCGCCAGCAGCCAAGATGCAGGGTTGGAGCAGTACTTC.

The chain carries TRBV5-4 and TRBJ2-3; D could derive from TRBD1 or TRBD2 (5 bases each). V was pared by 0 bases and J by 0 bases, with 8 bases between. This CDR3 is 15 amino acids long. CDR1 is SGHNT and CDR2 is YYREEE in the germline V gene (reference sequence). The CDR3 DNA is TGTGCCAGCAGCTTGGGGGACCCAAGCACAGATACGCAGTATTTT. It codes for CASSLGDPSTDTQYF.

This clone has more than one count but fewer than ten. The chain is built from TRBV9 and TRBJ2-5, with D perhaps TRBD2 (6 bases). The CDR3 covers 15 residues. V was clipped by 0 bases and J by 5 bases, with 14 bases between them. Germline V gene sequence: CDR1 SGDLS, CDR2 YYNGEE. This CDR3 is CASSVEAGLGETQYF. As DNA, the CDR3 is TGTGCCAGCAGCGTAGAAGCGGGCCTGGGGGAGACCCAGTACTTC.

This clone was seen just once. The CDR3 loop reads CASSVGGVDTIYF. CDR3 sequence (DNA): TGTGCCAGCAGCGTAGGAGGGGTTGACACCATATATTTT. The rearrangement joins TRBV9 to TRBJ1-3, with D perhaps matching TRBD1 (5 bases). This CDR3 is built from 13 residues. Trimming removed 0 bases from V and 8 bases from J, with 9 bases in between. CDR1 is SGDLS, CDR2 YYNGEE, per germline.

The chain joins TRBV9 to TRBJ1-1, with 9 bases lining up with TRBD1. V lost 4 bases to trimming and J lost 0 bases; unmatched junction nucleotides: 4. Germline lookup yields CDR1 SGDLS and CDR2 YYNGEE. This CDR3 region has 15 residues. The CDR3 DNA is TGTGCCAGCAGCCAGGGACAGGGTTTGAACACTGAAGCTTTCTTT. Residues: CASSQGQGLNTEAFF.